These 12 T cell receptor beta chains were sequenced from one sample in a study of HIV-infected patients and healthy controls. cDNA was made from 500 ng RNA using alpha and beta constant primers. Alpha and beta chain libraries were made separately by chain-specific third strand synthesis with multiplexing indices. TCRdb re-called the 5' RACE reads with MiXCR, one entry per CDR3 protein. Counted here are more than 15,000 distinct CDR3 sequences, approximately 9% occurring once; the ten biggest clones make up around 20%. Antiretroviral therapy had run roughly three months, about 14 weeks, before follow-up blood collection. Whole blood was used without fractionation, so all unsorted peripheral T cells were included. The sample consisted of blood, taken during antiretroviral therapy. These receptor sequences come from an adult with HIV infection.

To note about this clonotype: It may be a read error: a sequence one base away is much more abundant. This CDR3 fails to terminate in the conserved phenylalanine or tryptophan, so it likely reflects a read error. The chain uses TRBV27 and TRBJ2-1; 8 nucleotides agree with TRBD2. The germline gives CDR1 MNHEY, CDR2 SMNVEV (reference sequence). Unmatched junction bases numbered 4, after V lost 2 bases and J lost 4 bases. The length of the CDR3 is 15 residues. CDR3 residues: CASSLGLAGYNEQFV. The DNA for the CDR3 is TGTGCCAGCAGTTTAGGGCTAGCGGGTTACAATGAGCAGTTCGTC.

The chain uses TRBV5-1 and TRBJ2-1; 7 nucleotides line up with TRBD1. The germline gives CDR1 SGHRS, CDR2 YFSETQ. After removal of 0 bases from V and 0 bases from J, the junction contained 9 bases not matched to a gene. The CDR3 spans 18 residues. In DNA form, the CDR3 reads TGCGCCAGCAGCTTGGCCTATAGGGGGCACAGCTCCTACAATGAGCAGTTCTTC. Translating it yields CASSLAYRGHSSYNEQFF.

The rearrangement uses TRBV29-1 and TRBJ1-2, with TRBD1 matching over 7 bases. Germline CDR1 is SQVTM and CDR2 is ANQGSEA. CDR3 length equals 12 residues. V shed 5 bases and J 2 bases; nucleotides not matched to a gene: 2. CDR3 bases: TGCAGCGTTAAGGGACAGAACTATGGCTACACCTTC. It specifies CSVKGQNYGYTF.

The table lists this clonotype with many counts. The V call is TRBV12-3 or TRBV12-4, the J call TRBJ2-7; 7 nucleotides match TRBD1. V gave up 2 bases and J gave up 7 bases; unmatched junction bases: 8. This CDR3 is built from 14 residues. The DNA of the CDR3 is TGTGCCAGCAGTTTACTCGGACAGGTTGGAGAGCAGTACTTC. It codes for CASSLLGQVGEQYF.

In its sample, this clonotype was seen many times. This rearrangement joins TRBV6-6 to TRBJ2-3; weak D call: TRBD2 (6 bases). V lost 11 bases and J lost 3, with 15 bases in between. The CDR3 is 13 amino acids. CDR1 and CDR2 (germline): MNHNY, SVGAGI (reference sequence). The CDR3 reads CAAGRAGTDTQYF. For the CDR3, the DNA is TGTGCCGCGGGGAGAGCAGGGACAGATACGCAGTATTTT.

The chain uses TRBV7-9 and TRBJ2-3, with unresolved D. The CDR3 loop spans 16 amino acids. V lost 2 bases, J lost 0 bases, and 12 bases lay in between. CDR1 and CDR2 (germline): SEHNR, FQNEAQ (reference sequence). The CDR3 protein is CASSLRLGSSTDTQYF. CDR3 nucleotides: TGTGCCAGCAGCTTAAGGTTGGGGTCGAGCACAGATACGCAGTATTTT.

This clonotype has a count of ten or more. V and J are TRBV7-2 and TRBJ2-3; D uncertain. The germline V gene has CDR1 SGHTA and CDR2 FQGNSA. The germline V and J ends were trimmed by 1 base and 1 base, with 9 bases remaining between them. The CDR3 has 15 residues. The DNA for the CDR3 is TGTGCCAGCAGCTTAGGGAGTTTCGGCACAGATACGCAGTATTTT. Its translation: CASSLGSFGTDTQYF.

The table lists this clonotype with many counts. The CDR3 nucleotides read TGTGCCAGCAGTGATGAAGCGGGAGGGCCAACCGGGGAGCTGTTTTTT. It is translated as CASSDEAGGPTGELFF. The chain links TRBV6-4 to TRBJ2-2, with 10 bases matching TRBD2. The V gene's germline CDR1 is MRHNA and CDR2 SNTAGT. The CDR3 consists of 16 residues. The V and J ends lost 3 bases and 5 bases, in that order; junction bases with no gene match: 6.

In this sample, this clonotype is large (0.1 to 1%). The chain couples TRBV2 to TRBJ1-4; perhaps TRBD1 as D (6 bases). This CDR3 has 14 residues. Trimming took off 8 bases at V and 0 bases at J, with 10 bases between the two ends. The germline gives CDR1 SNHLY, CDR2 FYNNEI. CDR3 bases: TGTGCCAGCGAGGGGGGCGCAACTAATGAAAAACTGTTTTTT. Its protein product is CASEGGATNEKLFF.

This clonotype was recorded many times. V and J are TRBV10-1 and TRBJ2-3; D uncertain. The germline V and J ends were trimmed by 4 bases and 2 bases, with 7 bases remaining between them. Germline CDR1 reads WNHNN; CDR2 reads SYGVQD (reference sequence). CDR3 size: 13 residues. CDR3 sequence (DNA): TGCGCCAGCAGTGGTTTCCTCACAGATACGCAGTATTTT. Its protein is CASSGFLTDTQYF.

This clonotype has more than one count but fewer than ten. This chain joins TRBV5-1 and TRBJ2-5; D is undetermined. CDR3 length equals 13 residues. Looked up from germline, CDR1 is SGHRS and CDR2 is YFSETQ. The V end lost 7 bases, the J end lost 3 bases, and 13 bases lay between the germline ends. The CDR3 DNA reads TGCGCCAGCCGTACCCGAAGGGAAGAGACCCAGTACTTC. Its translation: CASRTRREETQYF.

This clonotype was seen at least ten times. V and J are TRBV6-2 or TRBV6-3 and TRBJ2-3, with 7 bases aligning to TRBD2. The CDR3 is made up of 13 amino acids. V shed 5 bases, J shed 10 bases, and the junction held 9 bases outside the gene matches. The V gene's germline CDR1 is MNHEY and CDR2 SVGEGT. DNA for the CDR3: TGTGCCAGCAGTACTAGCGTCCCCTTAGCGCAGTATTTT. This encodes CASSTSVPLAQYF.